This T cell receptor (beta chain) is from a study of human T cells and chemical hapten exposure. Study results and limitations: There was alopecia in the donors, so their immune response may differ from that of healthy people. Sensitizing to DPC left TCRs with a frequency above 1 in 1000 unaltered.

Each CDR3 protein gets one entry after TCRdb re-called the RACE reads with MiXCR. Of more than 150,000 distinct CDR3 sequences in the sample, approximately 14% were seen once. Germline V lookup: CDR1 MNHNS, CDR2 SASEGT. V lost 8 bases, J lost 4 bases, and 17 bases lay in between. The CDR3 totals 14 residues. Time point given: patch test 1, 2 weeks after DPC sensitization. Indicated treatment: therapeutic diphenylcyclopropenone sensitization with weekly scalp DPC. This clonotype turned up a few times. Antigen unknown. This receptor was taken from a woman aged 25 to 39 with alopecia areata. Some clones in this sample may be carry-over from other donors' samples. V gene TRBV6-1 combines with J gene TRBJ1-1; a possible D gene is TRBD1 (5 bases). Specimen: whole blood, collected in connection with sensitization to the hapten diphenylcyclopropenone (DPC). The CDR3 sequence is CASGAGSRVTEAFF. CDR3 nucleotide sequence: TGTGCCAGCGGGGCAGGTAGCCGGGTCACTGAAGCTTTCTTT.